This T cell receptor (beta chain) originates from a study of OX40 agonist ivuxolimab in advanced cancers. This clone turned up a few times. The V gene's germline CDR1 is KGHSH and CDR2 LQKENI. The CDR3 extends over 14 amino acids. Trimming stripped 3 bases from V and 5 bases from J, with 10 bases between. TCRdb's table, derived via immunoSEQ multiplex PCR, lists solely in-frame clones and lacks some. The sample has tens of thousands of clones; over 75% are singletons. Drawing of blood for sampling happened at baseline, at cycle 4 day 1, and at cycle 7 day 1. The source of this sequence is an adult with an advanced solid tumor such as melanoma, head and neck, liver or kidney cancer. The chain carries TRBV18 and TRBJ2-2; D not certain. The sequencing here drew on CD4+ or CD8+ T cells sorted from blood, taken in a trial of the OX40 agonist ivuxolimab. CDR3 protein: CASSPVLSTGELFF. CDR3 in DNA: TGTGCCAGCTCACCTGTACTTTCGACCGGGGAGCTGTTTTTT.